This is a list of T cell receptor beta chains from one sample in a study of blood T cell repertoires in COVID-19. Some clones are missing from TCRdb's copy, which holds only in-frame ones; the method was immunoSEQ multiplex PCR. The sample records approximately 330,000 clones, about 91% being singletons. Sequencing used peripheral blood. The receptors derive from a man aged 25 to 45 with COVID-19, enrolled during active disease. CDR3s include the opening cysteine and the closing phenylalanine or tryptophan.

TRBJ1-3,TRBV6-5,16,CASSYSQGAAGNTIYF
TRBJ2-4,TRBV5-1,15,CASSLGVGRKNIQYF
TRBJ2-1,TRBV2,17,CASSETTSGASYNEQFF
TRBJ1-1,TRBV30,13,CAWRREMNTEAFF
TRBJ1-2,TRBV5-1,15,CASSLASGALYGYTF
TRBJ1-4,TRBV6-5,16,CASSYWEGPTNEKLFF
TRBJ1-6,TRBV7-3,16,CASSSSDRGSDSPLHF
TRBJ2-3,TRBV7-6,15,CASSPRAESTDTQYF
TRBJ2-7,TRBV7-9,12,CASSLAYTEQYF
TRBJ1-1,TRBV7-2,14,CASSLYGPNTEAFF
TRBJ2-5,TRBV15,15,CATSRDKPSRETQYF